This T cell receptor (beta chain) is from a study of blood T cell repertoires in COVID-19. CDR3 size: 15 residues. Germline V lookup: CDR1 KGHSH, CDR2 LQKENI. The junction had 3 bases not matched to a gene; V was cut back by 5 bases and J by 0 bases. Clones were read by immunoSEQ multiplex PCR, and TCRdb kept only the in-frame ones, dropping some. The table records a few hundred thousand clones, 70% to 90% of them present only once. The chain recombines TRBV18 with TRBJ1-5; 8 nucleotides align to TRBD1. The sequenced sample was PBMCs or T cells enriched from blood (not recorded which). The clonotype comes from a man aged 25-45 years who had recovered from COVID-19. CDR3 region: CASSAGTGSNQPQHF. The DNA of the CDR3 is TGTGCCAGCTCAGCCGGGACAGGTAGCAATCAGCCCCAGCATTTT.